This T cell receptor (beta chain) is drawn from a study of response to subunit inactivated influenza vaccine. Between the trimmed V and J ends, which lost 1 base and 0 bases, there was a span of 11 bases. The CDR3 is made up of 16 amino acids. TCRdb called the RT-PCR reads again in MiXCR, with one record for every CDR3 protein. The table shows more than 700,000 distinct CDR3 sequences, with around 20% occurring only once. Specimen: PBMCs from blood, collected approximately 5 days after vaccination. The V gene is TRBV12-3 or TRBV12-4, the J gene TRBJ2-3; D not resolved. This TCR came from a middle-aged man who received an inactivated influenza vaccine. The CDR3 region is CASSLGHITSTDTQYF. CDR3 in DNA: TGTGCCAGCAGTTTAGGTCACATCACCAGCACAGATACGCAGTATTTT.